This TCR beta chain was found in a study of Graves' ophthalmopathy and Graves' hyperthyroidism. The study's findings and limits: Between ophthalmopathy and stable hyperthyroidism, a 13-signature model drew a separation with around 90% sensitivity and approximately 81% specificity.

Comment on this clonotype: The target antigen is unknown.

The germline CDR1 and CDR2 sequences are MDHEN and SYDVKM. After removal of 3 bases from V and 6 bases from J, the junction contained 5 bases not matched to a gene. The CDR3 covers 14 residues. Beta-chain TCR CDR3 regions were amplified from RNA transcripts. Amplification began with first-round RT-PCR using HTBI primers, then second-round multiplex PCR was performed. TCRdb redid the calling of the multiplex PCR reads with MiXCR, one entry per CDR3 protein. The table includes some 160,000 distinct CDR3 sequences, approximately 40% detected once. This TCR came from a man aged 25-40 years with Graves' ophthalmopathy. Input material: peripheral blood. The chain employs TRBV28 and TRBJ2-7, with 10 bases identical to TRBD2. CDR3 sequence: CASSFLAGVGEQYF. CDR3 in DNA: TGTGCCAGCAGTTTTCTAGCGGGAGTGGGCGAGCAGTACTTC.